The present T cell receptor (beta chain) was sequenced within a study of T-cell reconstitution after alpha-beta-depleted transplantation in children. Unique molecular identifiers were incorporated into the prepared TCRbeta library. Each CDR3 protein is one row after TCRdb ran MiXCR on the PCR reads. The sample has 280,000 or so distinct CDR3 sequences; roughly 11% are singletons. This clonotype was detected ten times or more. Its antigen remains unknown. Study conclusions and caveats: Several hundred expanded graft clones reportedly gave rise to the alpha-beta T cells present about two months after transplant. After one year, T-cell counts and TCRbeta diversity mostly came from new T cells. Recipient T cells and thymic progenitors that survived were the source of the high TCRbeta diversity seen at day 60 in some patients.

The V gene lost 0 bases and the J gene lost 0 bases, with 9 bases spanning the gap. This CDR3 region has 16 residues. CDR1 is SGHRS, CDR2 YFSETQ, per germline. This TCR came from a male patient aged 2 to 10 who had a stem cell transplant for chronic granulomatous disease, so the T cells may come from the graft donor. J is TRBJ2-2 and V is TRBV5-1; no definite D call. This specimen consisted of peripheral blood, obtained 180 days after TCRalphabeta/CD19-depleted stem cell transplant. The CDR3 DNA follows: TGCGCCAGCAGCTTGGTTGTTAGAACGAACACCGGGGAGCTGTTTTTT. It translates to CASSLVVRTNTGELFF. Full variable domain (missing parts from reference TRBV5-1 and TRBJ2-2): KAGVTQTPRYLIKTRGQQVTLSCSPISGHRSVSWYQQTPGQGLQFLFEYFSETQRNKGNFPGRFSGRQFSNSRSEMNVSTLELGDSALYLCASSLVVRTNTGELFFGEGSRLTVL.